The clone carrying this TCR beta chain has just a few counts. Its antigen is not identified. Germline assignment: CDR1 SGHNT and CDR2 YYREEE (reference sequence). V gave up 1 base and J gave up 2 bases, with 14 bases separating them. This CDR3 contains 16 residues. Sequencing used immunoSEQ multiplex PCR; TCRdb keeps in-frame clones, though not all of them. The repertoire holds about 89,000 clones, with around 83% as singletons. These data belong to a study of OX40 agonist ivuxolimab in advanced cancers. Overall study context: With ivuxolimab, an agonistic anti-OX40 (CD134) antibody, patients were treated. Therapy given before enrollment (anti-PD-1, anti-PD-L1 or anti-CTLA-4) was allowed, and 40% to 45% had some. General study findings and limits: At doses 0.1 to 3.0 mg/kg, CD4+ and CD8+ clones expanded. Also present in some nonresponders was a low level of normalized T-cell clonal expansion.

The chain recombines TRBV5-4 with TRBJ2-3; possible D gene TRBD2, 5 bases. The receptor was derived from an adult with an advanced solid tumor such as melanoma, head and neck, liver or kidney cancer. Sequenced material: CD4+ or CD8+ T cells sorted from blood, taken in a trial of the OX40 agonist ivuxolimab. The CDR3 DNA is TGTGCCAGCAGCTTGTCCCCTACCGGGATCACAGATACGCAGTATTTT. This codes for CASSLSPTGITDTQYF.